Listed here are 21 T cell receptor beta chains from one sample, sequenced in a study of blood T cell repertoires in COVID-19. This table comes from immunoSEQ multiplex PCR, and its TCRdb copy is limited to in-frame clones, with some not included. The sample shows 220,000 or so clones, roughly 84% of them seen only once. Sequencing used peripheral blood. The receptors derive from a woman older than 75 with acute or convalescent COVID-19.

The chain recombines TRBV2 with TRBJ1-5; D is possibly TRBD1 (6 bases). Germline assignment: CDR1 SNHLY and CDR2 FYNNEI. The CDR3 runs to 15 residues. The germline V and J ends were trimmed by 8 bases and 3 bases, with 17 bases remaining between them. CDR3 coding DNA: TGTGCCAGCGCGATAGAAGGGGACAACAATCAGCCCCAGCATTTT. Its protein is CASAIEGDNNQPQHF.

The chain is built from TRBV24-1 and TRBJ1-4; 11 bases match TRBD1. Trimming took 5 bases from V and 2 from J; bases not matched to a gene: 3. Germline V lookup: CDR1 KGHDR, CDR2 SFDVKD. This CDR3 is 16 amino acids long. As DNA, the CDR3 is TGTGCCACCAGTGCGGGACAGGGGGTGACTAATGAAAAACTGTTTTTT. Its protein product is CATSAGQGVTNEKLFF.

With respect to this clone: A much bigger clone sits one base away, suggesting this may be a read error. The chain links TRBV9 to TRBJ1-2; 7 bases match TRBD1. The CDR3 sequence is 13 residues long. V dropped 2 bases and J dropped 3; count of bases not matched to a gene: 1. Germline CDR1 SGDLS, CDR2 YYNGEE. The CDR3 DNA is TGTGCCAGCAGCGTTACAGGGGACTATGGCTACACCTTC. It codes for CASSVTGDYGYTF.

This clone was observed a few times. The chain has TRBV9 and TRBJ1-2, with a tentative D call TRBD1 (5 bases). CDR1 is SGDLS, CDR2 YYNGEE, per germline. Trimming took off 2 bases at V and 2 bases at J, with 13 bases between the two ends. CDR3 length: 15 amino acids. This CDR3 reads CASSVGTAANYGYTF. The CDR3 DNA reads as TGTGCCAGCAGCGTGGGGACTGCGGCCAACTATGGCTACACCTTC. Combining the CDR3 with reference TRBV9 and TRBJ1-2 gives the whole variable domain DSGVTQTPKHLITATGQRVTLRCSPRSGDLSVYWYQQSLDQGLQFLIQYYNGEERAKGNILERFSAQQFPDLHSELNLSSLELGDSALYFCASSVGTAANYGYTFGSGTRLTVV.

This clone was seen only a few times. V gene TRBV7-2 combines with J gene TRBJ1-2; 7 bases agree with TRBD1. From germline, CDR1 is SGHTA and CDR2 FQGNSA. The CDR3 is 17 residues long. The junction had 13 bases not matched to a gene; V was cut back by 2 bases and J by 4 bases. The CDR3 region has the DNA TGTGCCAGCAGCTTATTTAGGGCCGACGGGACAGCCTATGGCTACACCTTC. It specifies CASSLFRADGTAYGYTF.

This clone was seen only once. This sequence joins TRBV29-1 and TRBJ1-2, with D possibly being TRBD1 (5 bases). Germline V gene sequence: CDR1 SQVTM, CDR2 ANQGSEA. V was trimmed by 1 base and J by 6 bases, leaving 18 bases between them. This CDR3 is built from 15 residues. The CDR3 coding sequence is TGCAGCGTTGAAGGAAGGGCCAGGGAACGAAATGGCTACACCTTC. Its protein product is CSVEGRARERNGYTF.

The V call is TRBV11-2, the J call TRBJ2-7; 8 nucleotides align to TRBD2. Looked up from germline, CDR1 is SGHAT and CDR2 is FQNNGV. CDR3 size: 17 residues. Germline trimming cut 7 bases from V and 1 base from J; bases unmatched to any gene: 15. The CDR3: CASTPTSGGGLSYEQYF. CDR3 bases: TGTGCCAGCACCCCGACGTCCGGGGGGGGGTTATCCTACGAGCAGTACTTC.

The chain has TRBV6-5 and TRBJ2-4; 7 bases fit TRBD1. Trimming took 7 bases from V and 7 from J; bases not matched to a gene: 10. The germline V gene encodes CDR1 MNHEY and CDR2 SVGAGI. The length of the CDR3 is 14 residues. The DNA of the CDR3 is TGTGCCAGCAAAGTGAGGGGGCTTAAGAACATTCAGTACTTC. This translates into CASKVRGLKNIQYF.

The DNA of the CDR3 is TGTGCCAGCAGCTGGGGACAGCTAGCCAAAAACATTCAGTACTTC. It yields the protein CASSWGQLAKNIQYF. The rearrangement uses TRBV5-4 and TRBJ2-4; 7 bases match TRBD1. The length of the CDR3 is 15 residues. The trim removed 3 bases at V and 0 bases at J, leaving 3 bases unmatched. Germline V CDR1 and CDR2: SGHNT, YYREEE (reference sequence).

The CDR3, as DNA: TGTGCCAGTAGTCGGCAGGGTGCGGCTGGAAACACCATATATTTT. Protein sequence: CASSRQGAAGNTIYF. The chain is built from TRBV19 and TRBJ1-3; a weak D match, TRBD1 (5 bases). Germline lookup yields CDR1 LNHDA and CDR2 SQIVND (reference sequence). Trimming left V 5 bases short and J 2 bases short, with 13 bases between. The CDR3 is 15 residues long. Full variable domain (outside the CDR3, taken from reference TRBV19 and TRBJ1-3): DGGITQSPKYLFRKEGQNVTLSCEQNLNHDAMYWYRQDPGQGLRLIYYSQIVNDFQKGDIAEGYSVSREKKESFPLTVTSAQKNPTAFYLCASSRQGAAGNTIYFGEGSWLTVV.

A word on this clone: Other DNA sequences within the sample encode an identical CDR3. Written as DNA, the CDR3 is TGTGCCAGCAGCTTAGGGGGGACAGGGCAAGAGACCCAGTACTTC. It yields the protein CASSLGGTGQETQYF. V usage is TRBV7-2 and J usage is TRBJ2-5; 9 nucleotides align to TRBD1. Per the germline V gene, CDR1 is SGHTA and CDR2 is FQGNSA. J lost 2 bases, V lost 1 base, and 2 bases had no gene match. The CDR3 is 15 amino acids.

V gene TRBV2 combines with J gene TRBJ1-1, with TRBD1 matching over 8 bases. V shed 3 bases and J 7 bases; nucleotides not matched to a gene: 7. The CDR3 is made up of 14 amino acids. CDR1 and CDR2 (germline): SNHLY, FYNNEI. CDR3 protein: CASSEYRGESEAFF. CDR3 coding DNA: TGTGCCAGCAGTGAGTACAGGGGGGAAAGTGAAGCTTTCTTT.

This sequence joins TRBV4-2 and TRBJ2-5, with D possibly being TRBD2 (5 bases). V was clipped by 3 bases and J by 5 bases, with 16 bases between them. The CDR3 loop spans 15 amino acids. Germline V gene sequence: CDR1 LGHNA, CDR2 YNFKEQ. The CDR3 DNA reads TGTGCCAGCAGCCAGACCGTCGAGGGTTGGGAGACCCAGTACTTC. Translated: CASSQTVEGWETQYF.

The chain is built from TRBV29-1 and TRBJ1-1; maybe TRBD1 (6 bases). This CDR3 region has 15 residues. Germline CDR1 SQVTM, CDR2 ANQGSEA. The V end was cut by 0 bases, the J end by 1 base, with 12 bases between. DNA of the CDR3: TGCAGCGTTGAAGATATAGGGGGTTGGAACACTGAAGCTTTCTTT. Amino acids: CSVEDIGGWNTEAFF.

The V gene is TRBV4-1, the J gene TRBJ2-7, with a tentative D call TRBD1 (5 bases). Trimming cost V 4 bases and J 2 bases, with 15 bases left between them. Germline loops: CDR1 MGHRA, CDR2 YSYEKL. The CDR3 loop spans 15 amino acids. CDR3 in DNA: TGCGCCAGCAGCCTGGTTGGGGCCGAGACCTACGAGCAGTACTTC. This codes for CASSLVGAETYEQYF.

The chain carries TRBV5-1 and TRBJ2-3; 7 nucleotides align to TRBD1. Germline loops: CDR1 SGHRS, CDR2 YFSETQ. The trim removed 4 bases at V and 0 bases at J, leaving 5 bases unmatched. The CDR3 has 15 residues. The CDR3 here is CASSRGQFSTDTQYF. Here the CDR3 DNA reads TGCGCCAGCAGCAGGGGACAGTTCAGCACAGATACGCAGTATTTT. Looking up the rest from reference TRBV5-1 and TRBJ2-3 gives the full variable domain: KAGVTQTPRYLIKTRGQQVTLSCSPISGHRSVSWYQQTPGQGLQFLFEYFSETQRNKGNFPGRFSGRQFSNSRSEMNVSTLELGDSALYLCASSRGQFSTDTQYFGPGTRLTVL.

The chain links TRBV7-2 to TRBJ1-5, with D hard to call. The V gene lost 0 bases and the J gene lost 6 bases, with 6 bases spanning the gap. Germline CDR1 SGHTA, CDR2 FQGNSA. The CDR3 is 13 amino acids. The DNA for the CDR3 is TGTGCCAGCAGCTTAGCGCGCTTTCAGCCCCAGCATTTT. Amino acid sequence: CASSLARFQPQHF.

This chain connects TRBV10-3 to TRBJ2-7; 10 nucleotides line up with TRBD2. V dropped 2 bases and J dropped 2; count of bases not matched to a gene: 9. The germline V gene has CDR1 ENHRY and CDR2 SYGVKD. This CDR3 comprises 17 residues. CDR3 DNA sequence: TGTGCCATCAGTGAGGGCCCTAGCGGGGGTACCACCTACGAGCAGTACTTC. The encoded protein is CAISEGPSGGTTYEQYF.

V is TRBV7-8 and J is TRBJ1-5; 7 bases are shared with TRBD1. The germline V gene encodes CDR1 SGHVS and CDR2 FQNEAQ. The CDR3 covers 14 residues. V shed 5 bases and J 5 bases; nucleotides not matched to a gene: 6. The chain's CDR3 is CASSLRQGYQPQHF. DNA for the CDR3: TGTGCCAGCAGCCTTAGACAGGGTTATCAGCCCCAGCATTTT.

A few counts support this clone. The V and J genes are TRBV7-2 and TRBJ1-3; D is uncertain. This CDR3 spans 17 amino acids. V gave up 1 base and J gave up 1 base, with 14 bases separating them. Germline V gene lookup returns CDR1 SGHTA and CDR2 FQGNSA. The CDR3 DNA is TGTGCCAGCAGCTTAGAGCTGAATCCCCATTCTGGAAACACCATATATTTT. Translated, it gives CASSLELNPHSGNTIYF.

The chain recombines TRBV3-1 (or the pseudogene TRBV3-2) with TRBJ1-1, with 9 bases lining up with TRBD1. The CDR3 loop spans 14 amino acids. CDR1 and CDR2 (germline): LGHDT, YNNKEL (reference sequence). V lost 6 bases and J lost 5; bases outside the gene matches: 7. The CDR3 spells CASSSRDRGTEAFF. The CDR3 DNA sequence: TGTGCCAGCAGTAGTAGAGACAGGGGGACTGAAGCTTTCTTT.